This T cell receptor (beta chain) was retrieved from a study of T cells in Graves' hyperthyroidism and ophthalmopathy. Study at large: Peripheral blood sampling occurred at initial diagnosis, before any treatment.

Using RNA transcripts as the source, TCR beta CDR3 regions were amplified. Using the HTBI primer set, a first-round RT-PCR was run on the TCR CDR3. From the multiplex PCR reads, TCRdb called clonotypes with MiXCR, one entry per CDR3 protein. The table shows 750,000 to 900,000 distinct CDR3 sequences, with more than 30% occurring only once. This clonotype turned up a few times. For Graves' hyperthyroidism to be stable, ophthalmopathy could not progress within 18 months. Diagnosis rested on symptoms, serum thyroxine and TRAb, thyroid ultrasound, and orbital computed tomography. PBMCs stemmed from 8.5 to 10 ml fresh peripheral blood. The trim removed 6 bases at V and 4 bases at J, leaving 7 bases unmatched. Germline CDR1 reads SGHRS; CDR2 reads YFSETQ. The CDR3 length is 14 residues.

Sequenced: blood. This rearrangement joins TRBV5-1 to TRBJ2-7; 10 bases agree with TRBD2. The clonotype originates from a man between 18 and 35 years old with Graves' hyperthyroidism. The CDR3 region has the DNA TGCGCCAGCACCCCTAGCGGGAGCCTTTACGAGCAGTACTTC. It translates to CASTPSGSLYEQYF.